This TCR beta chain is from a study of OX40 agonist ivuxolimab in advanced cancers. Findings and caveats of the study: Partial responders at 0.1-3.0 mg/kg had among the lowest clonal expansion.

Sequencing used immunoSEQ multiplex PCR; TCRdb keeps in-frame clones, though not all of them. The data show about 120,000 clones, over 75% seen once. Regarding this clone: Antigen unknown.

Patients were excluded for autoimmune disease history or systemic immunosuppression. The sequencing used CD4+ or CD8+ T cells sorted from blood, collected in a trial of the OX40 agonist ivuxolimab. The source of this sequence is an adult with an advanced solid tumor such as melanoma, head and neck, liver or kidney cancer.

The CDR3: CASSSRLAGEQYF. The CDR3, as DNA: TGTGCCAGCAGCTCCCGGCTAGCTGGGGAGCAGTACTTC. The chain has TRBV5-5 and TRBJ2-7, with D maybe TRBD2 (5 bases). The ends were cut back, 3 bases at V and 7 bases at J, with 14 bases in the middle. The germline V gene has CDR1 SGHKS and CDR2 YYEKEE (reference sequence). The CDR3 covers 13 residues.